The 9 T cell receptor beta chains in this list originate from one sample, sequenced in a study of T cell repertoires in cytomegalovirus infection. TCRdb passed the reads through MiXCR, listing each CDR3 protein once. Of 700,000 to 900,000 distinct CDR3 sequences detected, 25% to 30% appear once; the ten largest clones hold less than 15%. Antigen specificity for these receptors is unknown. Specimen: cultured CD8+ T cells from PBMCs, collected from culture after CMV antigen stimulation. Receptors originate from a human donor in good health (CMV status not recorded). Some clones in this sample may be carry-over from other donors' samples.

The DNA for the CDR3 is TGTGCTACCTCGCTACAGGGGGGGTACGAGCAGTACGTC. Protein sequence: CATSLQGGYEQYV. V usage is TRBV6-5 and J usage is TRBJ2-7; TRBD1 is a possible D gene (8 bases). This CDR3 has 13 amino acids. Germline lookup yields CDR1 MNHEY and CDR2 SVGAGI.

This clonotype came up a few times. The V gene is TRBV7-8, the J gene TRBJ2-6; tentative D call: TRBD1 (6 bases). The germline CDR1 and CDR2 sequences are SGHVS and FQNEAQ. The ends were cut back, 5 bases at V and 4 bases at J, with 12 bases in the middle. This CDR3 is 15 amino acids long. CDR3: CASSTPGEGANVLTF. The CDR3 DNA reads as TGTGCCAGCAGCACCCCAGGGGAGGGGGCCAACGTCCTGACTTTC.

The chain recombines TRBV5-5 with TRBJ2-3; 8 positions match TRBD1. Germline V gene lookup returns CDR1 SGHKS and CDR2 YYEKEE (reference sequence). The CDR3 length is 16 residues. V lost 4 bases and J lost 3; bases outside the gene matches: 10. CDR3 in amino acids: CASSVTGVWGTDTQYF. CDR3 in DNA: TGTGCCAGCAGCGTGACAGGGGTATGGGGGACAGATACGCAGTATTTT.

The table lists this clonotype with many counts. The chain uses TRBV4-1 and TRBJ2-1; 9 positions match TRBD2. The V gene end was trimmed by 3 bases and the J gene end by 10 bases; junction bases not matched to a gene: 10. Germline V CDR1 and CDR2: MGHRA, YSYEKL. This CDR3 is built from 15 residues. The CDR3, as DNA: TGCGCCAGCAGCCAGGTAGCGGGGGAGCTGTGGGAGCAGTTCTTC. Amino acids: CASSQVAGELWEQFF.

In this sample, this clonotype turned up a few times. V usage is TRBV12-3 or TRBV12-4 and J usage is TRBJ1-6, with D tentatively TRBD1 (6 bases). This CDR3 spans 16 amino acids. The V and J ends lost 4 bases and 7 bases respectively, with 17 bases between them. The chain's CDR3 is CASSSSRGQKNSPLHF. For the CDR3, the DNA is TGTGCCAGCAGTTCCTCCCGAGGACAGAAAAATTCACCCCTCCACTTT.

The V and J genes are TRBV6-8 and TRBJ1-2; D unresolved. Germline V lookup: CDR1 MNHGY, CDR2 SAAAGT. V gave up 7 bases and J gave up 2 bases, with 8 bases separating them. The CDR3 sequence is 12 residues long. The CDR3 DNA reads TGTGCCAGCAAAGTCGGGAACTATGGCTACACCTTC. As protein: CASKVGNYGYTF.

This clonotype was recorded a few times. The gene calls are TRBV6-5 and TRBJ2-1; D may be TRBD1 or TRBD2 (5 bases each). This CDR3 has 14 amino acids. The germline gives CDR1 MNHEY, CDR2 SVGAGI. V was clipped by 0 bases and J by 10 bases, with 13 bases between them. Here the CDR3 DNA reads TGTGCCAGCAGTTACTCGGGACGCGGCAAGGAGCAGTTCTTC. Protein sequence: CASSYSGRGKEQFF.

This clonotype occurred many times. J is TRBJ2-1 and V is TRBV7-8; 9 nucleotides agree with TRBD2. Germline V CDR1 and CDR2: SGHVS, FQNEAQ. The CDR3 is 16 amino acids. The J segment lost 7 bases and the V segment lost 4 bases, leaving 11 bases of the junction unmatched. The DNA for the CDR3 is TGTGCCAGCAGCTGGGTACCCAGCGGGGGGATAAATGAGCAGTTCTTC. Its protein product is CASSWVPSGGINEQFF.

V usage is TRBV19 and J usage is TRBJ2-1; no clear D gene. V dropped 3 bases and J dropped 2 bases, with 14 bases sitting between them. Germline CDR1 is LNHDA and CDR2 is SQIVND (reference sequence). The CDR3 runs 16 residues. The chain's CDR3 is CASSINAVGAYNEQFF. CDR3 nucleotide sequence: TGTGCCAGTAGTATTAATGCCGTTGGGGCCTACAATGAGCAGTTCTTC.